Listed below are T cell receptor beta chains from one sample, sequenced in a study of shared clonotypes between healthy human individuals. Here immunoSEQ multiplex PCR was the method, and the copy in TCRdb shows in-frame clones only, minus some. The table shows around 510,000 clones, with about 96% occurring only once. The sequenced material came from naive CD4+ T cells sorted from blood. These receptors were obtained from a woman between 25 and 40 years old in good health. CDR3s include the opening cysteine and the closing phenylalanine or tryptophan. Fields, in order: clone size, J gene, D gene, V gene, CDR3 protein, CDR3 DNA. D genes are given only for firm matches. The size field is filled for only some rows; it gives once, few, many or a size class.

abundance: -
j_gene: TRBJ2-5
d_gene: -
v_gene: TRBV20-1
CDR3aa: CSARDAETQYF
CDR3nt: TGCAGTGCTAGAGATGCGGAGACCCAGTACTTC

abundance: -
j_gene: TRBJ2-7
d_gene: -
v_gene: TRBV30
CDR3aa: CAWTDAHRGSRSSYEQYF
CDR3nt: TGTGCCTGGACCGATGCGCATAGGGGGAGCAGGAGCTCCTACGAGCAGTACTTC

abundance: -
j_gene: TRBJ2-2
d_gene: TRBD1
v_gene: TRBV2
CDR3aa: CASSAAGTVNTGELFF
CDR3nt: TGTGCCAGCAGTGCGGCCGGGACAGTAAACACCGGGGAGCTGTTTTTT

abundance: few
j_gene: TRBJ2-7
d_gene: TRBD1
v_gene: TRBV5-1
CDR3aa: CASSSGQVYEQYF
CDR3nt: TGCGCCAGCAGCTCCGGACAGGTCTACGAGCAGTACTTC

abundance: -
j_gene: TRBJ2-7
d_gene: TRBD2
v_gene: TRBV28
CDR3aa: CASSFSSGSSYEQYF
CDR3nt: TGTGCCAGCAGTTTCTCTAGCGGGAGCTCCTACGAGCAGTACTTC

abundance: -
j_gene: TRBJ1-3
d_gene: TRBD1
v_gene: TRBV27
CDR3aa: CASRAGTGRSGNTIYF
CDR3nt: TGTGCCAGCAGGGCCGGGACAGGGAGGTCTGGAAACACCATATATTTT

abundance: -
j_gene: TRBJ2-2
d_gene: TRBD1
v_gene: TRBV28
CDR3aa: CASRRRDRGSNTGELFF
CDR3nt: TGTGCCAGCAGACGAAGGGACAGGGGCTCAAACACCGGGGAGCTGTTTTTT

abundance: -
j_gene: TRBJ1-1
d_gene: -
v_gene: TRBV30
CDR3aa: CAWSVSGGTEAFF
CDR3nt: TGTGCCTGGAGTGTATCGGGGGGCACTGAAGCTTTCTTT

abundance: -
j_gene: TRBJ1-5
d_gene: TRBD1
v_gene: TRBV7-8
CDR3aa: CASHPSRDRFQPQHF
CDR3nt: TGTGCCAGCCATCCAAGCCGGGACAGATTCCAGCCCCAGCATTTT

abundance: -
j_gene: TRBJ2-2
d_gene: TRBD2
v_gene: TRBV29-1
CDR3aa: CSVVWRETNTGELFF
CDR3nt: TGCAGCGTTGTTTGGCGGGAGACGAACACCGGGGAGCTGTTTTTT

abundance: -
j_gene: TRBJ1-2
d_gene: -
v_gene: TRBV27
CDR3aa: CASSSSGQLYGYTF
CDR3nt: TGTGCCAGCAGTTCTTCCGGACAGCTCTATGGCTACACCTTC

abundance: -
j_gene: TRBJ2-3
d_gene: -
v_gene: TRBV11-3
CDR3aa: CASSLGGSVADTQYF
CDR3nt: TGTGCCAGCAGCTTAGGAGGTAGTGTCGCAGATACGCAGTATTTT